This is a list of T cell receptor beta chains from one sample in a study of cytomegalovirus exposure and HLA in healthy donors. Method: immunoSEQ multiplex PCR; TCRdb's copy keeps in-frame clones and lacks some. The sample records approximately 130,000 clones, more than 70% being singletons. The sequencing sample was made of PBMCs. These receptors all stem from a woman in her twenties or thirties in good health and CMV-seropositive. CDR3s include the opening cysteine and the closing phenylalanine or tryptophan. Each record gives: D gene, V gene, clone size, J gene, CDR3 protein, CDR3 DNA. The D gene is left open where the match is weak. The size field is filled for only some rows; it gives once, few, many or a size class.

TRBD2	TRBV10-3	once	TRBJ2-5	CAISDLRLAGAPGETQYF	TGTGCCATCAGTGACCTCAGACTAGCGGGAGCACCGGGAGAGACCCAGTACTTC
.	TRBV11-2	.	TRBJ1-1	CASSRGDGTEAFF	TGTGCCAGCAGCCGGGGGGATGGCACTGAAGCTTTCTTT
.	TRBV6-5	once	TRBJ2-7	CASRPEGFEQYF	TGTGCCAGCAGGCCGGAGGGTTTCGAGCAGTACTTC
.	TRBV19	.	TRBJ2-7	CASKYRASYEQYF	TGTGCCAGCAAATACCGAGCCTCCTACGAGCAGTACTTC
.	TRBV11-1	.	TRBJ1-2	CASSLARDGYTF	TGTGCCAGCAGCTTAGCCAGGGATGGCTACACCTTC
.	TRBV11-2	once	TRBJ2-5	CASSLGQQETQYF	TGTGCCAGCAGCTTAGGACAGCAAGAGACCCAGTACTTC
.	TRBV4-1	.	TRBJ1-5	CASSQDGGRRPQHF	TGCGCCAGCAGCCAAGACGGGGGGAGGAGGCCCCAGCATTTT
.	TRBV18	once	TRBJ1-5	CASSPPGGAANQPQHF	TGTGCCAGCTCACCACCAGGTGGGGCGGCCAATCAGCCCCAGCATTTT
.	TRBV5-1	.	TRBJ2-3	CASSPGRGGATDTQYF	TGCGCCAGCAGCCCCGGTAGGGGGGGCGCGACAGATACGCAGTATTTT
.	TRBV10-3	.	TRBJ2-3	CAISESEVDTQYF	TGTGCCATCAGTGAGTCGGAGGTGGATACGCAGTATTTT
TRBD2	TRBV7-7	.	TRBJ2-2	CASSPQLAGGGTGELFF	TGTGCCAGCAGCCCCCAGCTAGCGGGGGGGGGCACCGGGGAGCTGTTTTTT
.	TRBV2	.	TRBJ1-1	CASSVSMNTEAFF	TGTGCCAGCAGTGTGTCCATGAACACTGAAGCTTTCTTT
.	TRBV28	.	TRBJ1-1	CASSLWRFAFF	TGTGCCAGCAGTTTATGGAGGTTCGCTTTCTTT
TRBD2	TRBV7-3	.	TRBJ2-6	CASTLLAGGGANVLTF	TGTGCCAGCACCCTTTTAGCGGGAGGTGGGGCCAACGTCCTGACTTTC
TRBD1	TRBV6-1	.	TRBJ1-5	CASRGTGNQPQHF	TGTGCCAGCAGGGGGACAGGCAATCAGCCCCAGCATTTT
.	TRBV19	.	TRBJ1-1	CASTSNRVTEAFF	TGTGCCAGTACCTCAAACCGGGTCACTGAAGCTTTCTTT